These 29 T cell receptor beta chains were sequenced from one sample in a study of identical twins. MiXCR, applied by TCRdb to the 5' RACE reads, yields one record per CDR3 protein. The sample lists 300,000 to 400,000 distinct CDR3 sequences, roughly 9% seen once, with 8.5% to 10% in the top ten. The material sequenced was naive T cells sorted from blood. The receptors originated from a woman between 45 and 60 years old in good health.

A few counts support this clonotype. The chain recombines TRBV7-9 with TRBJ1-1; D uncertain. Per the germline V gene, CDR1 is SEHNR and CDR2 is FQNEAQ (reference sequence). The CDR3 has 14 residues. Trimming took off 0 bases at V and 6 bases at J, with 11 bases between the two ends. The DNA of the CDR3 is TGTGCCAGCAGCTTAGCGCAGGCTGGTCCTGAAGCTTTCTTT. Its translation is CASSLAQAGPEAFF.

In this sample, this clonotype turned up a few times. The chain combines TRBV19 with TRBJ2-5; D is unresolved. V lost 3 bases and J lost 5, with 13 bases in between. CDR1 is LNHDA, CDR2 SQIVND, per germline (reference sequence). The length of the CDR3 is 14 residues. The CDR3 coding sequence is TGTGCCAGTAGTATTGGCCAGGTGGACGAGACCCAGTACTTC. Amino acids: CASSIGQVDETQYF.

The chain has TRBV2 and TRBJ2-5; D tentatively fits TRBD1 or TRBD2 (5 bases each). The germline CDR1 and CDR2 sequences are SNHLY and FYNNEI. Trimming shortened V by 0 bases and J by 4 bases, and 9 bases separated the two germline ends. The CDR3 totals 14 residues. This CDR3 reads CASSEAVGGETQYF. CDR3 nucleotides: TGTGCCAGCAGTGAAGCGGTTGGGGGAGAGACCCAGTACTTC. The full variable domain, completed using reference TRBV2 and TRBJ2-5, is EPEVTQTPSHQVTQMGQEVILRCVPISNHLYFYWYRQILGQKVEFLVSFYNNEISEKSEIFDDQFSVERPDGSNFTLKIRSTKLEDSAMYFCASSEAVGGETQYFGPGTRLLVL.

In its sample, this clonotype was seen a few times. The chain has TRBV20-1 and TRBJ1-6; 7 bases are a match to TRBD1. This CDR3 has 15 amino acids. The V gene end was trimmed by 1 base and the J gene end by 6 bases; junction bases not matched to a gene: 6. CDR1 DFQATT and CDR2 SNEGSKA come from the germline V gene (reference sequence). DNA for the CDR3: TGCAGTGCTAGAGGGGTGACAGGGTTTAATTCACCCCTCCACTTT. This gives the protein CSARGVTGFNSPLHF.

In this sample, this clonotype turned up many times. V usage is TRBV20-1 and J usage is TRBJ1-5; no definite D call. Trimming removed 0 bases at V and 7 bases at J, with 19 bases between. Germline V CDR1 and CDR2: DFQATT, SNEGSKA (reference sequence). The CDR3 totals 16 residues. The CDR3 bases are TGCAGTGCTAGAGATATGTCAGCCTCCGAGTGGCAGCCCCAGCATTTT. Translation gives CSARDMSASEWQPQHF.

The V gene is TRBV24-1, the J gene TRBJ2-1; D is ambiguous. Trimming pared 7 bases from V and 6 bases from J, leaving 15 bases between. The length of the CDR3 is 14 residues. Germline CDR1 KGHDR, CDR2 SFDVKD. CDR3 coding DNA: TGTGCCACCAGCGATAGGTTAATCGGCAATGAGCAGTTCTTC. This sequence encodes CATSDRLIGNEQFF.

This chain connects TRBV4-1 to TRBJ2-4, with 8 bases lining up with TRBD2. The CDR3 has 16 residues. Per the germline V gene, CDR1 is MGHRA and CDR2 is YSYEKL. V was pared by 1 base and J by 12 bases, with 14 bases of the junction left unmatched. The CDR3 protein is CASSQVGGGAGVTQYF. CDR3 sequence (DNA): TGCGCCAGCAGCCAAGTCGGGGGGGGAGCGGGAGTGACTCAGTACTTC.

This clonotype was counted many times. The rearrangement joins TRBV10-3 to TRBJ2-7; D is undetermined. This CDR3 has 14 residues. V lost 0 bases to trimming and J lost 4 bases, with 10 bases between them. CDR1 and CDR2 from the germline V gene are ENHRY and SYGVKD. The CDR3 nucleotides are TGTGCCATCAGTGAGTCGATTAATCCGTACGAGCAGTACGTC. Its translation is CAISESINPYEQYV.

This clonotype was counted many times. The genes are TRBV29-1 and TRBJ1-1, with 7 bases lining up with TRBD1. This CDR3 is 14 amino acids long. Germline trimming cut 7 bases from V and 4 bases from J; bases unmatched to any gene: 12. The germline CDR1 and CDR2 sequences are SQVTM and ANQGSEA. Here the CDR3 reads CSATGVRASTEAFF. DNA of the CDR3: TGCAGCGCTACAGGGGTGAGAGCGTCCACTGAAGCTTTCTTT. The full variable domain, completed using reference TRBV29-1 and TRBJ1-1, is SAVISQKPSRDICQRGTSLTIQCQVDSQVTMMFWYRQQPGQSLTLIATANQGSEATYESGFVIDKFPISRPNLTFSTLTVSNMSPEDSSIYLCSATGVRASTEAFFGQGTRLTVV.

This clonotype was seen repeatedly, ten times or more. This chain joins TRBV5-1 and TRBJ2-1, with 12 positions matching TRBD2. This CDR3 is built from 16 residues. The V gene's germline CDR1 is SGHRS and CDR2 YFSETQ. V shed 4 bases, J shed 9 bases, and the junction held 11 bases outside the gene matches. The CDR3 bases are TGCGCCAGCAGCCCGACTAGCGGGAGCCCCATTCTTGAGCAGTTCTTC. Encoded protein: CASSPTSGSPILEQFF.

J is TRBJ2-3 and V is TRBV24-1, with D possibly matching TRBD2 (6 bases). Trimming took off 4 bases at V and 2 bases at J, with 12 bases between the two ends. From germline, CDR1 is KGHDR and CDR2 SFDVKD. The CDR3 has 15 residues. CDR3 in amino acids: CATSDGRDSTDTQYF. CDR3 in DNA: TGTGCCACCAGTGACGGGCGGGACTCCACAGATACGCAGTATTTT.

This clonotype was counted only a few times. The chain links TRBV4-2 to TRBJ2-7, with 12 nucleotides matching TRBD2. The CDR3 extends over 17 amino acids. V dropped 1 base and J dropped 0; count of bases not matched to a gene: 4. The germline CDR1 and CDR2 sequences are LGHNA and YNFKEQ. The CDR3 region has the DNA TGTGCCAGCAGCCAAGTACTAGCGGGAGGCTCCTCCTACGAGCAGTACTTC. As protein: CASSQVLAGGSSYEQYF.

This clonotype was seen just once. With a much larger clone just one base away, this may be a read error. This chain uses TRBV20-1 with TRBJ2-3; D unresolved. Germline CDR1 DFQATT, CDR2 SNEGSKA (reference sequence). The CDR3 has 12 residues. In DNA form, the CDR3 reads TGCAGTGCTGAGGTTGTGGGCGATACGCGGTATTTT. It translates to CSAEVVGDTRYF.

V gene TRBV2 combines with J gene TRBJ2-2; TRBD1 matches at 7 bases. The CDR3 length is 14 residues. V shed 8 bases, J shed 3 bases, and the junction held 6 bases outside the gene matches. The germline gives CDR1 SNHLY, CDR2 FYNNEI. CDR3 DNA: TGTGCCAGCCGGGACAGCCCTTACACCGGGGAGCTGTTTTTT. It codes for CASRDSPYTGELFF.

The chain recombines TRBV11-2 with TRBJ2-5; 12 nucleotides line up with TRBD2. V lost 5 bases, J lost 5 bases, and 9 bases stayed unmatched. CDR3 size: 16 residues. Germline assignment: CDR1 SGHAT and CDR2 FQNNGV. Here the CDR3 reads CASSVNRLAGVETQYF. The DNA of the CDR3 is TGTGCCAGCAGCGTAAATAGACTAGCGGGAGTGGAGACCCAGTACTTC. Drawing the rest from reference TRBV11-2 and TRBJ2-5, the complete variable domain is EAGVAQSPRYKIIEKRQSVAFWCNPISGHATLYWYQQILGQGPKLLIQFQNNGVVDDSQLPKDRFSAERLKGVDSTLKIQPAKLEDSAVYLCASSVNRLAGVETQYFGPGTRLLVL.

The chain combines TRBV2 with TRBJ2-3; no definite D call. The V end lost 7 bases, the J end lost 6 bases, and 5 bases lay between the germline ends. Germline CDR1 reads SNHLY; CDR2 reads FYNNEI. The CDR3 loop spans 10 amino acids. The CDR3 here is CASILDTQYF. The CDR3 DNA is TGTGCCAGCATATTGGATACGCAGTATTTT.

This clonotype was counted many times. The chain has TRBV9 and TRBJ1-5; no clear D gene. Germline CDR1 is SGDLS and CDR2 is YYNGEE. V was clipped by 0 bases and J by 6 bases, with 13 bases between them. CDR3 length equals 15 residues. The CDR3 DNA sequence: TGTGCCAGCAGCGTAGACGGAAGGGTGAGTCAGCCCCAGCATTTT. This encodes CASSVDGRVSQPQHF.

The chain carries TRBV7-9 and TRBJ2-3, with 10 bases identical to TRBD2. Looked up from germline, CDR1 is SEHNR and CDR2 is FQNEAQ (reference sequence). The V segment lost 1 base and the J segment 5 bases; nucleotides outside the gene matches: 9. The CDR3 is 17 amino acids. This CDR3 is CASSLGRLAGAKDTQYF. DNA of the CDR3: TGTGCCAGCAGCTTAGGGCGGCTAGCGGGAGCGAAAGATACGCAGTATTTT.

Many counts were recorded for this clonotype. CDR3 residues: CAISVSPPDTQYF. CDR3 sequence (DNA): TGTGCCATCAGTGTGTCCCCTCCCGATACGCAGTATTTT. This chain uses TRBV10-3 with TRBJ2-3, with D unresolved. V was pared by 4 bases and J by 6 bases, with 11 bases between. This CDR3 has 13 amino acids. Germline assignment: CDR1 ENHRY and CDR2 SYGVKD.

The V and J genes are TRBV11-3 and TRBJ2-3, with 9 bases lining up with TRBD2. This CDR3 contains 19 residues. The V and J ends lost 1 base and 0 bases, in that order; junction bases with no gene match: 11. CDR1 and CDR2 (germline): SGHNT, YENEEA. CDR3 bases: TGTGCCAGCAGCTTAGGAGCGGGAGGCCGACGTGCTAGCACAGATACGCAGTATTTT. As protein: CASSLGAGGRRASTDTQYF.

The rearrangement links TRBV5-1 to TRBJ2-7; D uncertain. The CDR3 has 12 residues. Trimming left V 4 bases short and J 3 bases short, with 8 bases between. Germline loops: CDR1 SGHRS, CDR2 YFSETQ. CDR3 amino acids: CASSVRFYEQYV. The CDR3, as DNA: TGCGCCAGCAGCGTCAGATTCTACGAGCAGTACGTC.

This clonotype was seen only a few times. This chain links TRBV19 with TRBJ2-2; D is possibly TRBD2 (5 bases). The germline V gene has CDR1 LNHDA and CDR2 SQIVND (reference sequence). V was pared by 4 bases and J by 6 bases, with 15 bases between. The CDR3 contains 15 residues. The CDR3 DNA sequence: TGTGCCAGTAGTACTAGCCCCCAGCGTCCCGGGGAGCTGTTTTTT. Protein product: CASSTSPQRPGELFF.

This rearrangement joins TRBV5-1 to TRBJ2-1; D gene ambiguous. Trimming took 4 bases from V and 8 from J, leaving 16 bases between them. The CDR3 has 14 residues. In germline, CDR1 is SGHRS, CDR2 YFSETQ. DNA of the CDR3: TGCGCCAGCAGCATTGGACCCGCTTGGGATGAGCAGTTCTTC. This translates into CASSIGPAWDEQFF. Full variable domain (outside the CDR3, taken from reference TRBV5-1 and TRBJ2-1): KAGVTQTPRYLIKTRGQQVTLSCSPISGHRSVSWYQQTPGQGLQFLFEYFSETQRNKGNFPGRFSGRQFSNSRSEMNVSTLELGDSALYLCASSIGPAWDEQFFGPGTRLTVL.

This clonotype was seen only a few times. The chain joins TRBV5-6 to TRBJ2-1; D may be TRBD2 (6 bases). Trimming took 2 bases from V and 2 from J, leaving 11 bases between them. The CDR3 runs 15 residues. Germline CDR1 SGHDT, CDR2 YYEEEE. The CDR3 region is CASSFWDSTYNEQFF. The CDR3 bases are TGTGCCAGCAGCTTCTGGGACTCCACCTACAATGAGCAGTTCTTC.

This clonotype occurred a few times. The chain uses TRBV15 and TRBJ2-6, with D hard to call. The V end was cut by 1 base, the J end by 0 bases, with 16 bases between. The V gene's germline CDR1 is LNHNV and CDR2 YYDKDF (reference sequence). The CDR3 has 19 amino acids. The CDR3 sequence: CATSRASGPLFSGANVLTF. CDR3 DNA: TGTGCCACCAGCAGAGCATCAGGACCCCTTTTCTCTGGGGCCAACGTCCTGACTTTC.

The chain carries TRBV5-1 and TRBJ2-3; maybe TRBD2 (6 bases). Trimming left V 3 bases short and J 4 bases short, with 15 bases between. The CDR3 spans 15 residues. Germline V gene data show CDR1 as SGHRS and CDR2 as YFSETQ. The CDR3 reads CASSWIRGGSDTQYF. CDR3 DNA: TGCGCCAGCAGCTGGATTAGGGGAGGCTCAGATACGCAGTATTTT.

This clonotype occurred a few times. This chain links TRBV5-1 with TRBJ2-5; D is unresolved. Germline CDR1 is SGHRS and CDR2 is YFSETQ. V was shortened by 1 base and J by 9 bases, with 4 bases between the two germline ends. The CDR3 runs to 10 residues. The CDR3 sequence: CASSLRAQYF. CDR3 bases: TGCGCCAGCAGCTTGAGGGCCCAGTACTTC.

This clonotype was observed a handful of times. V and J are TRBV12-3 or TRBV12-4 and TRBJ1-4, with D perhaps matching TRBD1 (5 bases). The CDR3 consists of 13 residues. V gave up 8 bases and J gave up 7 bases, with 14 bases separating them. The DNA of the CDR3 is TGTGCCAGCCGGGGCGGGGTCGTTGAAAAACTGTTTTTT. Residues: CASRGGVVEKLFF.

The CDR3 region is CATSEAGQGDTEAFF. Written as DNA, the CDR3 is TGTGCCACCAGTGAGGCCGGACAGGGAGACACTGAAGCTTTCTTT. The chain recombines TRBV24-1 with TRBJ1-1; 8 bases agree with TRBD1. V was pared by 4 bases and J by 3 bases, with 6 bases of the junction left unmatched. CDR3 length: 15 amino acids. Germline V lookup: CDR1 KGHDR, CDR2 SFDVKD.